The TCR beta chain described here comes from a study of cytomegalovirus exposure and HLA in healthy donors. Overall study results and limits: Another analysis was done later, and it associated 15,000 to 20,000 TCR beta sequences with HLA alleles at 0.05 false discovery rate. Certain indistinguishable V segments, among them TRBV6-2 and TRBV6-3, were excluded.

The PCR ran on 60 Vbeta and 13 Jbeta primers. Profiled with immunoSEQ multiplex PCR; TCRdb holds only in-frame clones, not every one. Here the sample spans about 140,000 clones, 70% being singletons. Trimming removed 2 bases at V and 6 bases at J, with 16 bases between. Germline V gives CDR1 SGDLS, CDR2 YYNGEE. This CDR3 comprises 15 residues. By sample share, this clone is medium-sized (0.01 to 0.1%). Its antigen remains unidentified. The TCR was taken from a woman between 25 and 40 years old in good health and CMV-seronegative. What was sequenced was PBMCs. The V gene is TRBV9, the J gene TRBJ2-3; weak D call: TRBD1 (6 bases). The CDR3 spells CASSVGGGYRDTQYF. The CDR3, as DNA: TGTGCCAGCAGCGTTGGGGGCGGTTATAGGGATACGCAGTATTTT.